This entry features one T cell receptor beta chain sequence. The antigen remains undetermined. This entry belongs to a study of T cells after yellow fever vaccination. Study-wide background: Fractions of low cell number were prepared using SMART-Seq v4 Ultra Low Input. General study points: Highly abundant clonotypes carried over from the bulk population could end up in FACS-sorted repertoires as contaminants. Among primary-vaccination clones, most reappeared after the booster, at roughly 95% for CD4 and 88% for CD8. Researchers report a weaker secondary response that nonetheless peaked faster, day 5 versus 15.

TCRdb re-derived calls from the 5' RACE reads in MiXCR, one entry per CDR3 protein. The sample records 500,000 to 550,000 distinct CDR3 sequences, 21% being singletons. The TCR comes from a man aged 18 to 35 who received the YFV17D yellow fever vaccine. This specimen was PBMCs, taken roughly 20 days after the first yellow fever vaccination.

The CDR3 here is CASSFSSQIYEQYF. The CDR3 coding sequence is TGTGCCAGCAGCTTTTCGTCACAGATCTACGAGCAGTACTTC. This chain uses TRBV5-8 with TRBJ2-7, with unresolved D. The length of the CDR3 is 14 residues. V lost 2 bases, J lost 3 bases, and 12 bases lay in between. Germline CDR1 is SGHTS and CDR2 is YDEGEE.